The clone carrying this T cell receptor (beta chain) was recorded many times. The antigen is undetermined. The sample comes from a study of neurological immune-mediated disorders. Indicated time point: longitudinal time-point 2. The CDR3 totals 15 residues. V was cut by 6 bases and J by 4 bases, with 18 bases left in between. The V gene's germline CDR1 is LGHNT and CDR2 FRNRAP. Over 200 million TCR-beta sequences (from 15-18 subjects) were yielded by each sequencing run. From the 5' RACE reads, TCRdb called clonotypes with MiXCR, one entry per CDR3 protein. The repertoire holds tens of thousands of distinct CDR3 sequences, with about 13% as singletons. General study findings and limits: The study found no CDR3 amino acid sequences shared by expanded clones across subjects, suggesting private repertoires in all groups.

The receptor was derived from a female donor with HTLV-1-associated myelopathy (HAM/TSP). The J gene is TRBJ1-1, the V gene TRBV12-5; TRBD1 is a possible D gene (6 bases). Input material: PBMCs. The CDR3 region has the DNA TGTGCTAGTGGGCTTCCAGGGGAAGAGGGCACTGAAGCTTTCTTT. This codes for CASGLPGEEGTEAFF.